Below are 23 T cell receptor beta chains sequenced from a single sample in a study of T cell responses to AZD1222 COVID-19 vaccine. Repertoires were generated with immunoSEQ multiplex PCR, while TCRdb's copy carries only in-frame clones and drops some. The table records more than 80,000 clones, approximately 89% of them present only once. The source was peripheral blood, collected 28 days after the second AZD1222 dose. Every receptor here comes from an adult who received the AZD1222 COVID-19 vaccine.

CDR3 nucleotide sequence: TGCAGCGTCGCCACGGGTGTGGGAATAGGGGCCCAGTACTTC. Translated, it gives CSVATGVGIGAQYF. The chain recombines TRBV29-1 with TRBJ2-5, with D tentatively TRBD1 (5 bases). CDR3 length: 14 residues. Trimming took off 6 bases at V and 9 bases at J, with 23 bases between the two ends. Germline V gene data show CDR1 as SQVTM and CDR2 as ANQGSEA.

The genes are TRBV27 and TRBJ2-1, with D possibly matching TRBD1 (6 bases). This CDR3 comprises 15 residues. The V gene's germline CDR1 is MNHEY and CDR2 SMNVEV (reference sequence). V lost 5 bases to trimming and J lost 7 bases, with 18 bases between them. CDR3 in DNA: TGTGCCAGCAGTCACCTGGACAGCACGGGGAATGAGCAGTTCTTC. Translation gives CASSHLDSTGNEQFF.

The genes are TRBV30 and TRBJ1-1; D call uncertain. V lost 1 base and J 6 bases, leaving 9 bases between the germline ends. CDR1 and CDR2 from the germline V gene are GTSNPN and SVGIG (reference sequence). This CDR3 has 12 amino acids. In DNA form, the CDR3 reads TGTGCCTGGAGTGCCTACGGGGCTGAAGCTTTCTTT. This sequence encodes CAWSAYGAEAFF.

This clone was recorded a few times. V usage is TRBV6-2 or TRBV6-3 and J usage is TRBJ1-6; D remains ambiguous. The V end was cut by 0 bases, the J end by 10 bases, with 10 bases between. The CDR3 has 14 residues. Germline CDR1 MNHEY, CDR2 SVGEGT. The CDR3 reads CASSYSKEGSPLHF. The CDR3 DNA is TGTGCCAGCAGTTACTCGAAGGAGGGCTCACCCCTCCACTTT.

The rearrangement links TRBV6-5 to TRBJ2-1, with a tentative D call TRBD2 (7 bases). V was shortened by 7 bases and J by 5 bases, with 12 bases between the two germline ends. The CDR3 is made up of 13 amino acids. CDR1 is MNHEY and CDR2 is SVGAGI in the germline V gene. In nucleotides, the CDR3 is TGTGCCAGCACCAGGGAGGGGGACAATGAGCAGTTCTTC. Its protein product is CASTREGDNEQFF.

J is TRBJ2-7 and V is TRBV27, with TRBD1 matching over 12 bases. Germline CDR1 MNHEY, CDR2 SMNVEV (reference sequence). This CDR3 is 16 amino acids long. V shed 5 bases and J 5 bases; nucleotides not matched to a gene: 10. DNA of the CDR3: TGTGCCAGCAGTGCACCACTCGGGACAGGGGGCCACGAGCAGTACTTC. Amino acid sequence: CASSAPLGTGGHEQYF.

The chain links TRBV11-2 to TRBJ1-1; no definite D call. CDR1 is SGHAT, CDR2 FQNNGV, per germline. Trimming took 3 bases from V and 1 from J, leaving 6 bases between them. The CDR3 is 13 amino acids. The DNA of the CDR3 is TGTGCCAGCAGCTTGAAGGCGAACACTGAAGCTTTCTTT. Translated, it gives CASSLKANTEAFF.

The J gene is TRBJ2-1, the V gene TRBV7-9; D might be TRBD1 (6 bases). Germline CDR1 reads SEHNR; CDR2 reads FQNEAQ (reference sequence). The CDR3 runs 14 residues. V gave up 5 bases and J gave up 3 bases, with 11 bases separating them. As DNA, the CDR3 is TGTGCCAGCAGCACCTACAGGGACTACAATGAGCAGTTCTTC. Translation: CASSTYRDYNEQFF.

This clone was recorded at least ten times. This CDR3 is CASSLLQTNEKLFF. In nucleotides, the CDR3 is TGTGCCAGCAGTTTATTACAGACGAATGAAAAACTGTTTTTT. The chain combines TRBV27 with TRBJ1-4; D not resolved. The germline V gene has CDR1 MNHEY and CDR2 SMNVEV (reference sequence). V lost 1 base to trimming and J lost 5 bases, with 8 bases between them. This CDR3 comprises 14 residues.

The V gene is TRBV11-2, the J gene TRBJ2-3; 11 positions match TRBD2. Trimming removed 0 bases from V and 1 base from J; junction bases left unmatched: 9. The CDR3 spans 19 residues. The germline CDR1 and CDR2 sequences are SGHAT and FQNNGV. CDR3 sequence reads: CASSLEDSLAGGGTDTQYF. In nucleotides, the CDR3 is TGTGCCAGCAGCTTAGAAGACAGTTTAGCGGGAGGGGGCACAGATACGCAGTATTTT.

The chain recombines TRBV19 with TRBJ1-4; no firm D call. Germline CDR1 and CDR2: LNHDA and SQIVND (reference sequence). The CDR3 length is 14 residues. V was clipped by 4 bases and J by 0 bases, with 6 bases between them. The CDR3 loop reads CASSNTATNEKLFF. CDR3 sequence (DNA): TGTGCCAGTAGTAACACTGCAACTAATGAAAAACTGTTTTTT.

The genes are TRBV18 and TRBJ2-1; 8 bases are a match to TRBD1. CDR1 and CDR2 (germline): KGHSH, LQKENI. V trimming: 4 bases; J trimming: 6 bases; junction bases outside the gene matches: 8. The CDR3 runs to 15 residues. The CDR3 region is CASSLGRGQGNEQFF. For the CDR3, the DNA is TGTGCCAGCTCACTGGGACGTGGACAGGGCAATGAGCAGTTCTTC.

The V and J genes are TRBV6-1 and TRBJ1-3, with D unclear. The CDR3 is 17 residues long. Germline V lookup: CDR1 MNHNS, CDR2 SASEGT. Trimming removed 3 bases from V and 0 bases from J, with 15 bases in between. In DNA form, the CDR3 reads TGTGCCAGCAGTGATTCGGCGTCGTTTACCTCTGGAAACACCATATATTTT. Its translation is CASSDSASFTSGNTIYF.

This sequence joins TRBV7-9 and TRBJ1-6; D ambiguous. The V end lost 2 bases, the J end lost 7 bases, and 0 bases lay between the germline ends. CDR3 size: 11 residues. Germline-derived CDR1 and CDR2 are SEHNR and FQNEAQ (reference sequence). The CDR3 nucleotides read TGTGCCAGCAGCTTAAATTCACCCCTCCACTTT. Translated, it gives CASSLNSPLHF.

This sequence joins TRBV5-1 and TRBJ2-1; unclear D gene. V lost 1 base to trimming and J lost 0 bases, with 14 bases between them. CDR1 is SGHRS and CDR2 is YFSETQ in the germline V gene. This CDR3 is 17 amino acids long. CDR3 sequence reads: CASSLTLNPSSYNEQFF. The CDR3 DNA reads TGCGCCAGCAGCTTGACTCTAAACCCGAGCTCCTACAATGAGCAGTTCTTC. The entire variable domain, with the rest obtained from reference TRBV5-1 and TRBJ2-1, is as follows: KAGVTQTPRYLIKTRGQQVTLSCSPISGHRSVSWYQQTPGQGLQFLFEYFSETQRNKGNFPGRFSGRQFSNSRSEMNVSTLELGDSALYLCASSLTLNPSSYNEQFFGPGTRLTVL.

This chain connects TRBV13 to TRBJ2-3, with no clear D. With 5 bases removed from V and 0 bases from J, the gap between germline ends came to 9 bases. This CDR3 comprises 14 residues. The germline V gene has CDR1 PRHDT and CDR2 FYEKMQ (reference sequence). This chain's CDR3 is CASSPQASTDTQYF. In nucleotides, the CDR3 is TGTGCCAGCAGCCCCCAGGCCAGCACAGATACGCAGTATTTT.

The gene calls are TRBV5-1 and TRBJ2-2; 10 bases match TRBD1. V lost 4 bases, J lost 5 bases, and 5 bases stayed unmatched. Germline CDR1 is SGHRS and CDR2 is YFSETQ. The CDR3 length is 15 residues. This chain's CDR3 is CASSPAGQGTGELFF. The CDR3 DNA reads TGCGCCAGCAGCCCCGCGGGACAGGGGACCGGGGAGCTGTTTTTT. The full variable domain, completed using reference TRBV5-1 and TRBJ2-2, is KAGVTQTPRYLIKTRGQQVTLSCSPISGHRSVSWYQQTPGQGLQFLFEYFSETQRNKGNFPGRFSGRQFSNSRSEMNVSTLELGDSALYLCASSPAGQGTGELFFGEGSRLTVL.

The V call is TRBV7-9, the J call TRBJ1-4; D remains unclear. Trimming pared 1 base from V and 0 bases from J, leaving 3 bases between. CDR3 length: 14 amino acids. Germline values: CDR1 SEHNR, CDR2 FQNEAQ (reference sequence). The CDR3 loop reads CASSLDPTNEKLFF. The CDR3 DNA follows: TGTGCCAGCAGCTTAGATCCAACTAATGAAAAACTGTTTTTT.

The chain couples TRBV19 to TRBJ1-5; no clear D gene. Per the germline V gene, CDR1 is LNHDA and CDR2 is SQIVND (reference sequence). The CDR3 spans 13 residues. The V and J ends lost 3 bases and 1 base respectively, with 4 bases between them. The CDR3 here is CASSIWSNQPQHF. The CDR3 coding sequence is TGTGCCAGTAGTATCTGGAGCAATCAGCCCCAGCATTTT. The entire variable domain, with the rest obtained from reference TRBV19 and TRBJ1-5, is as follows: DGGITQSPKYLFRKEGQNVTLSCEQNLNHDAMYWYRQDPGQGLRLIYYSQIVNDFQKGDIAEGYSVSREKKESFPLTVTSAQKNPTAFYLCASSIWSNQPQHFGDGTRLSIL.

Worth noting for this clone: At one end, the junction sequence differs from germline, possibly due to a read error. Other DNA sequences of this sample code for an identical CDR3. The chain joins TRBV28 to TRBJ2-7; 7 nucleotides match TRBD1. The V gene's germline CDR1 is MDHEN and CDR2 SYDVKM. The CDR3 has 15 residues. The CDR3 DNA reads TGTGCCAGCAGTTTACGGGACAGACCTCTCTACGAGCAGTACTTT. Amino acid sequence: CASSLRDRPLYEQYF.

This clone was seen a few times. The rearrangement uses TRBV10-1 and TRBJ2-7, with D possibly matching TRBD1 (6 bases). In germline, CDR1 is WNHNN, CDR2 SYGVQD (reference sequence). Trimming took 4 bases from V and 4 from J, leaving 20 bases between them. This CDR3 is built from 16 residues. CDR3 in DNA: TGCGCCAGCAGTGGGATGACAGGCCGAGGATTTTACGAGCAGTACTTC. Translated, it gives CASSGMTGRGFYEQYF.

This rearrangement joins TRBV5-1 to TRBJ2-7; 8 nucleotides line up with TRBD2. V dropped 4 bases and J dropped 6; count of bases not matched to a gene: 12. The length of the CDR3 is 15 residues. CDR1 SGHRS and CDR2 YFSETQ come from the germline V gene. The CDR3 spells CASSPRGSGSPEQYF. The DNA for the CDR3 is TGCGCCAGCAGCCCACGGGGCAGCGGGAGCCCCGAGCAGTACTTC. The full variable domain, completed using reference TRBV5-1 and TRBJ2-7, is KAGVTQTPRYLIKTRGQQVTLSCSPISGHRSVSWYQQTPGQGLQFLFEYFSETQRNKGNFPGRFSGRQFSNSRSEMNVSTLELGDSALYLCASSPRGSGSPEQYFGPGTRLTVT.

The genes are TRBV28 and TRBJ1-2; D unresolved. The V and J ends lost 1 base and 5 bases respectively, with 14 bases between them. Germline V gene data show CDR1 as MDHEN and CDR2 as SYDVKM. This CDR3 comprises 15 residues. CDR3 nucleotide sequence: TGTGCCAGCAGTTTATATGTTAACTCGGAGTATGGCTACACCTTC. Amino acids: CASSLYVNSEYGYTF.